The clone carrying this T cell receptor (beta chain) was seen only once. The germline V gene encodes CDR1 MDHEN and CDR2 SYDVKM. V dropped 5 bases and J dropped 2 bases, with 9 bases sitting between them. The CDR3 is 13 amino acids. These data are taken from a study of identical twins. Template switching, a step in the protocol, added a universal primer site, and cDNA carried unique molecular identifiers. TCRdb re-analysed the 5' RACE reads in MiXCR, keeping a single row per CDR3 protein. The sample contains fewer than 350,000 distinct CDR3 sequences, 8% to 9% of which appear only once. The same sample was also studied in work on yellow fever vaccine responses in identical twins.

The rearrangement links TRBV28 to TRBJ1-2; D unclear. Input material: memory (CD45RO+) T cells sorted from blood. The receptor's source is a woman aged 18-29 years in good health. The CDR3 loop is CASSPLPNYGYTF. DNA for the CDR3: TGTGCCAGCAGTCCCCTTCCAAACTATGGCTACACCTTC.